This TCR beta chain derives from a study of blood T cell repertoires in COVID-19. Study as a whole: Samples came from the United States, Italy and Spain, spanning acute and convalescent COVID-19. PBMCs, B-cell-depleted T cells, or T cells provided the cDNA or gDNA that made up the material.

In the authors' workflow: Estimated nucleated cell counts came from reference gene primer amplification. TCRdb's table, derived via immunoSEQ multiplex PCR, lists solely in-frame clones and lacks some. V, J and clone size reflect that table, while D and trimming were determined from the DNA. Altogether 65,000 to 75,000 clones are present, approximately 80% being singletons, with the ten largest covering approximately 40%. The V end was cut by 4 bases, the J end by 6 bases, with 15 bases between. CDR1 and CDR2 (germline): SNHLY, FYNNEI. This CDR3 is built from 14 residues. The chain is built from TRBV2 and TRBJ1-2, with no clear D. The specimen sequenced was peripheral blood. This clonotype originated in a man at least 80 years old with acute or convalescent COVID-19. CDR3 sequence reads: CASSAQQSFDGYTF. The DNA of the CDR3 is TGTGCCAGCAGTGCTCAACAGAGTTTCGATGGCTACACCTTC. The variable domain in full, with the rest retrieved from reference TRBV2 and TRBJ1-2, is EPEVTQTPSHQVTQMGQEVILRCVPISNHLYFYWYRQILGQKVEFLVSFYNNEISEKSEIFDDQFSVERPDGSNFTLKIRSTKLEDSAMYFCASSAQQSFDGYTFGSGTRLTVV.